Listed below are T cell receptor beta chains from one sample, sequenced in a study of OX40 agonist ivuxolimab in advanced cancers. This table comes from immunoSEQ multiplex PCR, and its TCRdb copy is limited to in-frame clones, with some not included. The sample includes about 58,000 clones, around 90% of them seen just once. The sequencing used CD4+ or CD8+ T cells sorted from blood, collected in a trial of the OX40 agonist ivuxolimab. All receptors come from an adult with an advanced solid tumor such as melanoma, head and neck, liver or kidney cancer. CDR3s leave out the opening cysteine and the closing phenylalanine or tryptophan. Fields, in order: V gene, J gene, CDR3 protein.

TRBV30,TRBJ1-2,AWKTKRDRAYGYT
TRBV14,TRBJ1-1,ASNPLDRPNTEAF
TRBV4-1,TRBJ1-5,ASSQDDRGRPQH
TRBV30,TRBJ2-7,AWSPPGQLYEQY
TRBV19,TRBJ1-1,ASSADGGGFEAF
TRBV7-9,TRBJ1-4,ASSFLGGTNEKLF
TRBV6-6,TRBJ2-1,ASNRGGYDEQF
TRBV19,TRBJ1-2,ASSPLPMGGAYGYT
TRBV5-4,TRBJ2-3,ASSLVSSGGDTQY
TRBV28,TRBJ1-5,ATNVGGRKNSNQPQH
TRBV18,TRBJ2-5,ASSPNPTGEETQY
TRBV7-2,TRBJ1-6,ASSFNTEPLH
TRBV10-3,TRBJ1-1,AISEAPGQGNTEAF
TRBV30,TRBJ2-2,AWTGGATTGELF
TRBV2,TRBJ2-1,ASSAQTSYNEQF
TRBV30,TRBJ2-1,AWSAQLASGYNEQF
TRBV7-7,TRBJ2-2,ASSLDGQTGELF
TRBV20-1,TRBJ2-5,SATRAETQY
TRBV4-1,TRBJ1-5,ASSQGRGNMEPQH
TRBV7-2,TRBJ2-1,ASSFSGTLYNEQF
TRBV7-9,TRBJ1-1,ASSLARGSNTEAF
TRBV7-9,TRBJ1-4,ASSITEKLF
TRBV15,TRBJ1-4,ATSRDTGGQGTNEKLF
TRBV5-1,TRBJ2-3,ASMARIRGDTQY
TRBV2,TRBJ2-5,ASRAHGVETQY
TRBV27,TRBJ2-7,ASSRLVGYEQY
TRBV19,TRBJ1-5,ASSILSLGMAQH
TRBV10-2,TRBJ1-1,ASSEPLNTEAF
TRBV28,TRBJ2-7,ATQAGGGYEQY
TRBV5-4,TRBJ1-2,ASSRGVRDYGYT
TRBV7-3,TRBJ2-5,ASSLLLGETQY
TRBV30,TRBJ2-1,AWSTTGYNEQF
TRBV19,TRBJ2-1,ASSIEILGKEQF
TRBV4-3,TRBJ1-1,ASSQDPGGSLHTEAF
TRBV19,TRBJ2-2,ASSTGQDTGELF
TRBV5-6,TRBJ1-1,ASSLGHPNTEAF
TRBV13,TRBJ2-7,ASSPHPGDRGYEQY
TRBV4-1,TRBJ2-1,ASSQDRTSGRGNEQF
TRBV6-5,TRBJ1-2,ASRPTSYRGYT
TRBV28,TRBJ1-2,ASFQDGYT
TRBV18,TRBJ2-7,ASSPWDRGGEQY
TRBV7-9,TRBJ1-4,ASSLDSFREKLF
TRBV6-6,TRBJ2-7,ASSDGGQGVRAQY
TRBV30,TRBJ1-1,AWSFDRDTEAF
TRBV27,TRBJ2-2,ASSRGTSVTGELF
TRBV6-5,TRBJ1-1,ASSRIGDTEAF
TRBV7-9,TRBJ2-5,ASSLSLETQY
TRBV2,TRBJ2-6,ASKRGKGSGANVLT
TRBV7-3,TRBJ2-3,ASSLNQGDTQY
TRBV28,TRBJ1-4,ASSNEKLF
TRBV10-1,TRBJ2-3,ASSLTGSDTQY
TRBV6-6,TRBJ1-2,ASSYSGRVGSGYT